The T cell receptor (beta chain) under discussion was sequenced for a study of T cell responses to AZD1222 COVID-19 vaccine. Study results and limitations: Unmutated variant regions are reportedly the target of nearly half of TCRs that are spike-specific.

As regards this clone: The antigen is undetermined.

The protocol was immunoSEQ multiplex PCR, while the TCRdb copy is restricted to in-frame clones and leaves out a portion. The sample includes 87,000 or so clones, 85% to 90% of them seen just once. The CDR3 is 17 amino acids. Looked up from germline, CDR1 is ENHRY and CDR2 is SYGVKD. Deletions cut 0 bases from V and 7 bases from J, with 16 bases between. The sample was peripheral blood, taken on day 0 of AZD1222 vaccination. The chain combines TRBV10-3 with TRBJ1-6; a weak D match, TRBD1 (6 bases). The source of this sequence is an adult in good health. CDR3 sequence: CAISESQGPGENSPLHF. The DNA for the CDR3 is TGTGCCATCAGTGAGTCGCAGGGGCCTGGGGAAAATTCACCCCTCCACTTT.